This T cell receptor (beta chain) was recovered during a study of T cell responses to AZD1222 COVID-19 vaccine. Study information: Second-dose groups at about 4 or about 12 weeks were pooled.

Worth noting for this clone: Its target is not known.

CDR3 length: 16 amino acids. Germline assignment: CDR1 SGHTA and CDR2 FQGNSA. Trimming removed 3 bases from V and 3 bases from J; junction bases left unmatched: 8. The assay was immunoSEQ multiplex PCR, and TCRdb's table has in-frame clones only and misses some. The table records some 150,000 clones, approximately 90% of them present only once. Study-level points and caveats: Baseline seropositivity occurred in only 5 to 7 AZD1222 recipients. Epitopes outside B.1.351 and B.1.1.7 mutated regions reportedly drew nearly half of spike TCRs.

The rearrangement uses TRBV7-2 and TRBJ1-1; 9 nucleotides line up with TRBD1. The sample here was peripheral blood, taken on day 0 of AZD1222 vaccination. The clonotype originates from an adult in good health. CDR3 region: CASSLLDRGGDTEAFF. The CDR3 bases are TGTGCCAGCAGCTTGTTGGACAGGGGCGGGGACACTGAAGCTTTCTTT.